The TCR beta chain under discussion was sequenced for a study of cytomegalovirus exposure and HLA in healthy donors. The PCR was carried out with 60 Vbeta primers and 13 Jbeta primers. Generated by immunoSEQ multiplex PCR, the TCRdb table keeps only in-frame clones and is missing some. The table shows about 120,000 clones, with 60% to 80% occurring only once. V shed 5 bases and J shed 10 bases, with 17 bases lying between them. The CDR3 consists of 14 residues. Germline values: CDR1 SGHTA, CDR2 FQGNSA. Findings and caveats of the study: In vitro experiments confirmed that three CMV-associated chains were specific for CMV antigens.

About this clone itself: Its specificity is unknown.

The V call is TRBV7-2, the J call TRBJ1-4; weak D call: TRBD1 (6 bases). Material: PBMCs. The TCR sequence derives from a human donor in good health. CDR3 sequence (DNA): TGTGCCAGCAGCCTCACCTGGGCGGACAGAAAACTGTTTTTT. Translation gives CASSLTWADRKLFF.